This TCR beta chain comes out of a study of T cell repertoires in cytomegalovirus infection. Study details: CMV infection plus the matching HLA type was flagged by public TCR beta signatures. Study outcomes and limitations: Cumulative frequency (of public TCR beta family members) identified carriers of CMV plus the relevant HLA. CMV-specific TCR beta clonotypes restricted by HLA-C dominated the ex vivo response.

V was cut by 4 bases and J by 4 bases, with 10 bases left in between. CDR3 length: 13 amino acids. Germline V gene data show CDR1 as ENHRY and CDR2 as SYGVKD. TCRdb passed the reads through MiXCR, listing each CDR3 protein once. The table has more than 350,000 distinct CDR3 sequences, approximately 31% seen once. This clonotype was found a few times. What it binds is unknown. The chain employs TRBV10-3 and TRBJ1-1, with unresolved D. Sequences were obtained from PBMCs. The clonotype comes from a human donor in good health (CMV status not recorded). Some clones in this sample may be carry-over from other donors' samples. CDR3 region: CAISGGPRTEAFF. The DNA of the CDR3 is TGTGCCATCAGTGGTGGCCCCCGCACTGAAGCTTTCTTT.